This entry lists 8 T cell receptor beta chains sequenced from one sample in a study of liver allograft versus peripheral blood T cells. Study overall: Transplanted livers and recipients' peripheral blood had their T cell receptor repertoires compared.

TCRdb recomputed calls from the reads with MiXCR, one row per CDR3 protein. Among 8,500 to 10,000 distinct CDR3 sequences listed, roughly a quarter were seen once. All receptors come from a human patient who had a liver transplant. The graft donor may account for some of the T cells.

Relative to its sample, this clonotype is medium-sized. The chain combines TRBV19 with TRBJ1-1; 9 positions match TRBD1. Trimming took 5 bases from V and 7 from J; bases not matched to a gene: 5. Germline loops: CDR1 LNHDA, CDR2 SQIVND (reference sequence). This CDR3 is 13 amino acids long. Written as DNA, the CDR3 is TGTGCCAGTAGTTACAGGGGGCAGGGTGAAGCTTTCTTT. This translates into CASSYRGQGEAFF.

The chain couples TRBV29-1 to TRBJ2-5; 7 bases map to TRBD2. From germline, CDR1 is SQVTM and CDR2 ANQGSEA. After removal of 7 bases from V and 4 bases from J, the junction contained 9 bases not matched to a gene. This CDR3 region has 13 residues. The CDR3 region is CSAVDVAGETQYF. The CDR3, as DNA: TGCAGCGCCGTTGATGTAGCGGGAGAGACCCAGTACTTC.

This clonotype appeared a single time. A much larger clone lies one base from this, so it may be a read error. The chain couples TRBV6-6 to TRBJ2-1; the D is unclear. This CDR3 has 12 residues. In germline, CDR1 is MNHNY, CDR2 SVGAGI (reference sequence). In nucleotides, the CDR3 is TGTGCCACCAGTATCCCCCCGAATGAGCAGTTCTTC. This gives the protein CATSIPPNEQFF.

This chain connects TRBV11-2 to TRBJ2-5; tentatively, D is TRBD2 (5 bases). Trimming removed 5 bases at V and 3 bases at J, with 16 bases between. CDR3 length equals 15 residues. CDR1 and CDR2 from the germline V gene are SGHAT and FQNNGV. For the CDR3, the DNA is TGTGCCAGCAGCGTGATTCAAGGAGGTAAAGAGACCCAGTACTTC. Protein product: CASSVIQGGKETQYF.

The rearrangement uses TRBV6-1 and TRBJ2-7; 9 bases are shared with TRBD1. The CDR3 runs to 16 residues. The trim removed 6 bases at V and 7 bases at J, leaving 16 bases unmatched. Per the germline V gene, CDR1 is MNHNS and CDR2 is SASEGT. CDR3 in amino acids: CASSRTAGTGWSEQYF. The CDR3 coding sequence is TGTGCCAGCAGCCGCACCGCCGGGACAGGGTGGAGTGAGCAGTACTTC.

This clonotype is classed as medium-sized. The DNA of the CDR3 is TGTGCCAGCAGTGAAGCGGGAGATGGCCCCTACGAGCAGTACTTC. Translation gives CASSEAGDGPYEQYF. The gene calls are TRBV6-1 and TRBJ2-7, with D possibly TRBD2 on 5 matching bases. The CDR3 is 15 amino acids. With 0 bases removed from V and 2 bases from J, the gap between germline ends came to 11 bases. Looked up from germline, CDR1 is MNHNS and CDR2 is SASEGT.

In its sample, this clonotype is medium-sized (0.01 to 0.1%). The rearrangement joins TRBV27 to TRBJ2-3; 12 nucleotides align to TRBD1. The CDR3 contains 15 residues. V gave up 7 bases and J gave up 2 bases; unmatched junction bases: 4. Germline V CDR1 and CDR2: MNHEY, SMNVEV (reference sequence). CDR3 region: CASKPGQGATDTQYF. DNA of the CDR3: TGTGCCAGCAAACCGGGACAGGGGGCCACAGATACGCAGTATTTT.

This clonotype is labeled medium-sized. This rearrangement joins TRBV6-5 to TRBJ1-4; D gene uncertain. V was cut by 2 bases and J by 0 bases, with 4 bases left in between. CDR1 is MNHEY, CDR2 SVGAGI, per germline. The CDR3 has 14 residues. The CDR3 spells CASSYGTTNEKLFF. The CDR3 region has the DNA TGTGCCAGCAGTTACGGCACAACTAATGAAAAACTGTTTTTT.